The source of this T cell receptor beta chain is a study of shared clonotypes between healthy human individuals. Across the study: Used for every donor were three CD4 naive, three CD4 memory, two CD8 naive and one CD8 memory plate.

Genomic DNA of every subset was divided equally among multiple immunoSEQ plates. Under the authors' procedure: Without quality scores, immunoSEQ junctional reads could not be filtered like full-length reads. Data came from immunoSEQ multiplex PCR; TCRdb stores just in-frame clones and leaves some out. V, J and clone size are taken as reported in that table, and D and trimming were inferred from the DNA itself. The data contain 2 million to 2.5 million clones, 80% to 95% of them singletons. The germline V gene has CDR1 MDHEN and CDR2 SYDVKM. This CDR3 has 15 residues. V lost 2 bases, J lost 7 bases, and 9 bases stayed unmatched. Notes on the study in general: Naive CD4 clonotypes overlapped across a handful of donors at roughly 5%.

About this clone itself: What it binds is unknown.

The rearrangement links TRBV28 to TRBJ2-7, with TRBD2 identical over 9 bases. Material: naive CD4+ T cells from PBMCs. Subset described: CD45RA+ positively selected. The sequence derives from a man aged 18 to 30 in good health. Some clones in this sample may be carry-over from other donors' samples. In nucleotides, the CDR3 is TGTGCCAGCAGTTTACTAGCGGGGCCCCTGAGGGAGCAGTACTTC. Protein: CASSLLAGPLREQYF.